This entry concerns a single TCR beta chain. Looked up from germline, CDR1 is LNHDA and CDR2 is SQIVND (reference sequence). The ends were cut back, 6 bases at V and 5 bases at J, with 7 bases in the middle. The CDR3 has 11 residues. The data originate from a study of blood T cell repertoires in COVID-19. Study summary: Samples of COVID-19 (acute and convalescent) were obtained from the United States, Italy and Spain. PBMCs, B-cell-depleted T cells, or T cells were the source of the cDNA or gDNA that made up the material.

Original processing notes: Amplification of reference gene primers was used by the study to estimate nucleated cell counts. Libraries were prepared by immunoSEQ multiplex PCR; TCRdb keeps only in-frame clonotypes and omits some of them. D and trimming come from the DNA, and the V and J calls and clone size come from that table. The data contain 120,000 or so clones, 85% to 90% of them seen just once; the ten biggest clones take up more than 3%. The chain combines TRBV19 with TRBJ2-5; possible D gene TRBD1, 5 bases. The clonotype comes from a woman aged 55-69 years with COVID-19, enrolled during active disease. Sequencing was done on a sample of peripheral blood. The CDR3 is CASRAGETQYF. CDR3 nucleotides: TGTGCCAGTAGGGCAGGGGAGACCCAGTACTTC.